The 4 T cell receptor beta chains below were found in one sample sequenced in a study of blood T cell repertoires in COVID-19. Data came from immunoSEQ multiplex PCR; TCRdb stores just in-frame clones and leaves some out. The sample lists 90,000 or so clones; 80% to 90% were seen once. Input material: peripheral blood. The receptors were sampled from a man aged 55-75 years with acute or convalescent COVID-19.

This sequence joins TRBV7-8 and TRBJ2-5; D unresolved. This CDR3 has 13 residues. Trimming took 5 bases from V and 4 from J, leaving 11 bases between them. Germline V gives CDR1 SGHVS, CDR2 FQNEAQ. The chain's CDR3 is CASSLPPLETQYF. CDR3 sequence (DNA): TGTGCCAGCAGCCTTCCTCCCTTAGAGACCCAGTACTTC.

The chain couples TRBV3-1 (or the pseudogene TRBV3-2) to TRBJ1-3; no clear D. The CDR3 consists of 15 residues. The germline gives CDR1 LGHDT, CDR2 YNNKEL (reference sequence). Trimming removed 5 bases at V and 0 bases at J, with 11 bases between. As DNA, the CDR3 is TGTGCCAGCAGCATCCTCTCGAGCTCTGGAAACACCATATATTTT. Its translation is CASSILSSSGNTIYF.

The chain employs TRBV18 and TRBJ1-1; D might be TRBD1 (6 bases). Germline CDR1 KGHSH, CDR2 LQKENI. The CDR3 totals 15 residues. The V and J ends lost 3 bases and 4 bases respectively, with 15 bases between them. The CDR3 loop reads CASSPMQGLGTEAFF. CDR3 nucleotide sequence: TGTGCCAGCTCACCGATGCAGGGGTTGGGCACTGAAGCTTTCTTT.

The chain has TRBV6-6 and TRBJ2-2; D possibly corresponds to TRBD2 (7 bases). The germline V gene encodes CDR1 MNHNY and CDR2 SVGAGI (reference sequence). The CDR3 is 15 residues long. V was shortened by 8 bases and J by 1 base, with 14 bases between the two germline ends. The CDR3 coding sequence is TGTGCCAGCTCCACCGGGGGGCTGAACACCGGGGAGCTGTTTTTT. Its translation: CASSTGGLNTGELFF.